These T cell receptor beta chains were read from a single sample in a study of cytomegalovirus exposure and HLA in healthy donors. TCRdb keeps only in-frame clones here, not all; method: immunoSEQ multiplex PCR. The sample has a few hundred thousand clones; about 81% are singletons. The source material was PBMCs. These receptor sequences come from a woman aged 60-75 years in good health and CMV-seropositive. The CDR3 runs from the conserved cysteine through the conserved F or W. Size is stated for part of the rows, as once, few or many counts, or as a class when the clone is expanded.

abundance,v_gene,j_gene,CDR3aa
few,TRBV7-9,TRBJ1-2,CASSHSVVSGSYTF
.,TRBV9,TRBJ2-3,CASSGGTSGRWRTDTQYF
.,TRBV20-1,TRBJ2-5,CSAGWVETQYF
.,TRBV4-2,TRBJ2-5,CASSQDLRGAGVAETQYF
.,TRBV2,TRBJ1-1,CASIQGPFMNTEAFF
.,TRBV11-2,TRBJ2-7,CASSFSGSIDGEQYF
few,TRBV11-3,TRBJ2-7,CASSKPAGVSGEQYF
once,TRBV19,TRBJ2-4,CASSIRDLAKNIQYF
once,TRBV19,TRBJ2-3,CASSRKGTDTQYF
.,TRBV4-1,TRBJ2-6,CASGQVGGGKLSGANVLTF
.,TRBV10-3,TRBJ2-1,CAIRGQGSYNEQFF
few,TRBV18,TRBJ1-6,CASSQGATPNSPLHF
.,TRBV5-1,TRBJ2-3,CASSLASPSTDTQYF
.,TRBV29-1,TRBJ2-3,CSVVRGGADTQYF
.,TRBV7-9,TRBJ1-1,CASRPVRNTEAFF
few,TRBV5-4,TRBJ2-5,CASSLDTSGSETQYF
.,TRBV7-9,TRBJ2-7,CASSFLAGEDEQYF
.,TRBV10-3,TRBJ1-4,CAISESRNEKLFF
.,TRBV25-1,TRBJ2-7,CASSTAGVGSYEQYF
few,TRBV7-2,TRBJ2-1,CASHSGTSGINEQFF
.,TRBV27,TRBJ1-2,CATGRGLGYTF
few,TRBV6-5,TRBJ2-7,CASSNGHFYEQYF
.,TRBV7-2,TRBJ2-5,CASSLQGAWETQYF
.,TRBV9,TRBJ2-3,CASSVTGLAGGATQYF
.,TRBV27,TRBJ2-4,CASRLASKNIQYF
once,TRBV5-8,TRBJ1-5,CASTPTGDLQPQHF
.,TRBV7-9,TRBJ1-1,CASSWPDREVGEAFF
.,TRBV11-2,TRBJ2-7,CASSSSRGREQYF
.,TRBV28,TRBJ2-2,CASSFRGPRNTGELFF
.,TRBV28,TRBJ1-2,CASSFRVRDYGYTF
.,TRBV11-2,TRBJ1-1,CASSLGYGSDTEAFF
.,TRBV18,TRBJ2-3,CASSPPRGRLTDTQYF
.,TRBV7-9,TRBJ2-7,CASSQGLAVNLGPSYEQYF
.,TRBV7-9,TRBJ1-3,CASSTGQSSGNTIYF
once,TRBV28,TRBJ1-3,CASTGRNTIYF
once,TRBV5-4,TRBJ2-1,CAESPSSGMSSEQFF
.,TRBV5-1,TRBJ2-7,CASSLSGYEQYF
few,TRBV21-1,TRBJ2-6,CASSNREAGANVLTF
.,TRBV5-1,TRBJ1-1,CASSLELQGTEAFF
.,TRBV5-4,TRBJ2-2,CASSLEDRAGELFF
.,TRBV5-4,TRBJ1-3,CASSQEGPGSGNTIYF
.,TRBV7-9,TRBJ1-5,CASSLPGDNQPQHF
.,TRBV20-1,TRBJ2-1,CSAPRGQEQFF
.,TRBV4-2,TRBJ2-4,CASSQVAGAKNIQYF
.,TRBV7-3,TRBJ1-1,CASGRVEQLNTEAFF
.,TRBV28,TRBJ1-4,CASSLTGQGDEKLFF
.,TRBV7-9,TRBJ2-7,CASSLGGSTEQYF
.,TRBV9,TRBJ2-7,CASSVSPGVDEQYF
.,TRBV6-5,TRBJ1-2,CASSYSGVYGYTF
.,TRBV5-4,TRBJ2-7,CASSFDTGTGSEQYF
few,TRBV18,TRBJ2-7,CASSPGTGLSYEQYF
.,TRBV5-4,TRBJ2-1,CASSWGGTSGTNEQFF
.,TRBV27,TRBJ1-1,CASNLNANSEAFF
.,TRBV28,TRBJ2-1,CASSSPLGAGGGNEQFF
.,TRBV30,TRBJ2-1,CAYPPTSYNEQFF
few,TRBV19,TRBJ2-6,CASSILYSGANVLTF
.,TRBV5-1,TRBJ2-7,CASRPGTGVYEQYF
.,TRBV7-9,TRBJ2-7,CSSSWAGVEQYF